This T cell receptor (beta chain) derives from a study of T cells in Graves' hyperthyroidism and ophthalmopathy. Germline CDR1 and CDR2: MDHEN and SYDVKM. The CDR3 consists of 16 residues. The V gene lost 8 bases and the J gene lost 0 bases, with 16 bases spanning the gap. This clonotype was counted at least ten times. The source material, RNA transcripts, was used to amplify TCR beta CDR3 regions. Initially, a first-round RT-PCR of the TCR CDR3 employed the HTBI primer set. Via MiXCR, TCRdb re-called the multiplex PCR reads, giving one row per CDR3 protein. The profile shows around 300,000 distinct CDR3 sequences, about 15% of them singletons.

The clonotype comes from a woman in her forties or fifties with Graves' hyperthyroidism that later progressed to Graves' ophthalmopathy. The sample taken for sequencing was blood. The rearrangement uses TRBV28 and TRBJ2-2; weak D call: TRBD2 (6 bases). CDR3 amino acids: CASLPEAGTNTGELFF. In DNA, the CDR3 is TGTGCCAGCCTTCCGGAGGCGGGAACGAACACCGGGGAGCTGTTTTTT.